This T cell receptor beta chain emerged from a study of blood T cell repertoires in COVID-19. Grouping used clinical history reported by participants in a survey and questionnaire. The protocol was immunoSEQ multiplex PCR, while the TCRdb copy is restricted to in-frame clones and leaves out a portion. The sample records 200,000 to 250,000 clones, 85% being singletons. The germline CDR1 and CDR2 sequences are ENHRY and SYGVKD. CDR3 length equals 15 residues. V was pared by 3 bases and J by 5 bases, with 13 bases between. The chain employs TRBV10-3 and TRBJ1-4; no clear D gene. Input material: PBMCs or T cells enriched from blood (not recorded which). This sequence was found in a man aged 40-49 years who had recovered from COVID-19. CDR3 amino acids: CAISDSTEPNEKLFF. The DNA of the CDR3 is TGTGCCATCAGTGACAGCACAGAACCGAATGAAAAACTGTTTTTT.